This TCR beta chain was found in a study of blood T cells in healthy people across ages. Trimming left V 1 base short and J 4 bases short, with 7 bases between. The CDR3 loop spans 14 amino acids. Germline V CDR1 and CDR2: SGHAT, FQDESV (reference sequence). The authors ran a second PCR of about 7 to 11 cycles using a sample-barcoded 5' primer and a J-beta primer mix. The template-switch adaptor, which had 12 random nucleotides, put a tag on each cDNA molecule. A single record per CDR3 protein comes from TCRdb applying MiXCR to the 5' RACE reads. The sample records about 830,000 distinct CDR3 sequences, 62% being singletons.

The V call is TRBV11-1, the J call TRBJ2-2; D not resolved. This sequence was found in a man aged 25 to 40 in good health. Specimen: blood. The CDR3 sequence is CASSLDGITGELFF. CDR3 sequence (DNA): TGTGCCAGCAGCTTAGACGGAATCACCGGGGAGCTGTTTTTT.